This T cell receptor beta chain was recovered during a study of OX40 agonist ivuxolimab in advanced cancers. Study as a whole: Hepatocellular carcinoma, melanoma, renal cell or head and neck cancer affected the dose-escalation patients.

Trimming pared 0 bases from V and 4 bases from J, leaving 11 bases between. There are 15 residues in the CDR3. The germline V gene encodes CDR1 SGDLS and CDR2 YYNGEE. TCRdb's table, derived via immunoSEQ multiplex PCR, lists solely in-frame clones and lacks some. There are some 60,000 clones in the sample; approximately 90% occur only once, and around 20% lies in the top ten. No patient had autoimmune disease or received systemic immunosuppression. This sequence was found in an adult with an advanced solid tumor such as melanoma, head and neck, liver or kidney cancer. The specimen was CD4+ or CD8+ T cells sorted from blood, collected in a trial of the OX40 agonist ivuxolimab. V usage is TRBV9 and J usage is TRBJ2-1; D ambiguous. The CDR3 sequence: CASSVEGKSYNEQFF. DNA of the CDR3: TGTGCCAGCAGCGTAGAAGGGAAGAGTTACAATGAGCAGTTCTTC. Using reference TRBV9 and TRBJ2-1 for the parts outside the CDR3, the full variable domain is DSGVTQTPKHLITATGQRVTLRCSPRSGDLSVYWYQQSLDQGLQFLIQYYNGEERAKGNILERFSAQQFPDLHSELNLSSLELGDSALYFCASSVEGKSYNEQFFGPGTRLTVL.